This T cell receptor beta chain stems from a study of T cells in Graves' hyperthyroidism and ophthalmopathy. Points from the study as a whole: Ophthalmopathy was identified by the model a median approximately six months ahead of onset.

Ophthalmopathy patients had Clinical Activity Score at least 3, NOSPECS grade at least 4, duration under 3 months. The study left out patients who had uncontrolled infection, other autoimmune disease, pregnancy or lactation. This clonotype has only a few counts. The antigen remains unidentified. CDR3 length: 14 residues. V lost 5 bases to trimming and J lost 0 bases, with 8 bases between them. The V gene's germline CDR1 is SGHTA and CDR2 FQGNSA. Amplification targeted TCR beta CDR3 regions from RNA transcripts. An initial round of RT-PCR targeting the TCR CDR3 relied on the HTBI primer set. In TCRdb, the multiplex PCR reads were re-called with MiXCR into one record per CDR3 protein. The sample yields hundreds of thousands of distinct CDR3 sequences, over 20% seen once.

Sequencing used blood. This chain uses TRBV7-2 with TRBJ1-3; D perhaps matches TRBD1 (5 bases). The source is a man between 25 and 39 years old with Graves' ophthalmopathy. The CDR3 bases are TGTGCCAGCAGCACAGGTAGCTCTGGAAACACCATATATTTT. Residues: CASSTGSSGNTIYF.